This T cell receptor (beta chain) was observed in a study of CD8 T cells in ankylosing spondylitis. The CDR3 spans 14 residues. Trimming shortened V by 4 bases and J by 0 bases, and 7 bases separated the two germline ends. Per germline, CDR1 SGHRS and CDR2 YFSETQ. TCRdb fed the 5' RACE reads into MiXCR, producing one record per CDR3 protein. The table records more than 250,000 distinct CDR3 sequences, 11% of them present only once. There are many counts of this clonotype. The sequenced material came from blood, either unsorted or a sorted T cell fraction (not recorded which). J is TRBJ2-2 and V is TRBV5-1, with D unresolved. The sequence came from a female donor with ankylosing spondylitis or in good health (not recorded which). DNA for the CDR3: TGCGCCAGCAGCCGGCCGTCGAACACCGGGGAGCTGTTTTTT. It specifies CASSRPSNTGELFF.